Below, one T cell receptor (beta chain) is given with its context. The antigen remains unidentified. The assay was immunoSEQ multiplex PCR, and TCRdb's table has in-frame clones only and misses some. The table shows 50,000 to 60,000 clones, with 70% to 80% occurring only once. The sample originates from a study of OX40 agonist ivuxolimab in advanced cancers. Study overall: A partial response was reached by three patients: one with hepatocellular carcinoma and two with cutaneous melanoma. Study conclusions and caveats: Partly responding patients at 0.1-3.0 mg/kg showed some of the smallest clonal expansion. Blood T cells, both CD4+ and CD8+, expanded clonally by week 6 at 0.1 to 3.0 mg/kg.

With 0 bases removed from V and 2 bases from J, the gap between germline ends came to 6 bases. The CDR3 has 14 residues. Germline-derived CDR1 and CDR2 are SGHRS and YFSETQ. The genes are TRBV5-1 and TRBJ2-1; D is uncertain. The specimen comprised CD4+ or CD8+ T cells sorted from blood, sampled in a trial of the OX40 agonist ivuxolimab. This receptor was obtained from an adult with an advanced solid tumor such as melanoma, head and neck, liver or kidney cancer. In nucleotides, the CDR3 is TGCGCCAGCAGCTTGGGGCAGACCTACAATGAGCAGTTCTTC. Encoded protein: CASSLGQTYNEQFF.